The 25 T cell receptor beta chains presented below share a single source sample, sequenced in a study of T cells in Graves' hyperthyroidism and ophthalmopathy. Amplification of TCR beta CDR3 regions was performed using RNA transcripts as template. The TCR CDR3 was amplified in a first-round RT-PCR using the HTBI primer set. Using its own MiXCR run on the multiplex PCR reads, TCRdb lists one record per CDR3 protein. This sample has around 300,000 distinct CDR3 sequences, with 13% found just once. Material for sequencing was blood. The receptors were sampled from a woman in her 30s with Graves' hyperthyroidism that later progressed to Graves' ophthalmopathy.

This clonotype appeared many times. V gene TRBV6-2 or TRBV6-3 combines with J gene TRBJ2-7; D not certain. The V end was cut by 4 bases, the J end by 3 bases, with 7 bases between. CDR1 MNHEY and CDR2 SVGEGT come from the germline V gene. This CDR3 has 12 amino acids. The CDR3 sequence is CASSLSFYEQYF. The CDR3, as DNA: TGTGCCAGCAGTTTATCATTCTACGAGCAGTACTTC.

This clonotype was found many times. V and J are TRBV28 and TRBJ2-3; TRBD2 matches 11 bases. Per the germline V gene, CDR1 is MDHEN and CDR2 is SYDVKM. The CDR3 contains 17 residues. With V trimmed by 5 bases and J by 4 bases, 11 bases remained unmatched. Written as DNA, the CDR3 is TGTGCCAGCAGTCCACTACTAGCGGGAGCATCATCAGATACGCAGTATTTT. It translates to CASSPLLAGASSDTQYF.

This clonotype was counted ten times or more. The rearrangement links TRBV9 to TRBJ2-1, with unresolved D. Trimming removed 2 bases from V and 5 bases from J, with 11 bases in between. Per the germline V gene, CDR1 is SGDLS and CDR2 is YYNGEE. This CDR3 has 14 amino acids. The CDR3 sequence: CASSVQLNNNEQFF. The CDR3 nucleotides read TGTGCCAGCAGCGTCCAGCTCAACAACAATGAGCAGTTCTTC.

This clonotype was counted only a few times. Just one base apart from a much larger clone, this may be a read error. The V gene is TRBV30, the J gene TRBJ2-6; perhaps D is TRBD1 or TRBD2 (6 bases each). CDR3 size: 14 residues. In germline, CDR1 is GTSNPN, CDR2 SVGIG (reference sequence). Trimming left V 1 base short and J 15 bases short, with 19 bases between. The DNA of the CDR3 is TGTGCCTGGAGTGCCCGGGGGCCCGCCCTTGGCCTGACTTTC. Translated, it gives CAWSARGPALGLTF.

This clonotype was found many times. V gene TRBV10-3 combines with J gene TRBJ2-1, with a weak D call TRBD1 (5 bases). V was cut by 3 bases and J by 2 bases, with 14 bases left in between. CDR1 and CDR2 from the germline V gene are ENHRY and SYGVKD. This CDR3 region has 16 residues. This chain's CDR3 is CAISDRQGKTYNEQFF. In nucleotides, the CDR3 is TGTGCCATCAGTGATCGTCAGGGAAAAACCTACAATGAGCAGTTCTTC.

This clonotype occurred many times. The rearrangement uses TRBV27 and TRBJ2-3; 12 positions match TRBD2. This CDR3 region has 15 residues. In germline, CDR1 is MNHEY, CDR2 SMNVEV (reference sequence). V shed 6 bases and J 8 bases; nucleotides not matched to a gene: 9. The CDR3 reads CASSLTAGLAGTQYF. In DNA, the CDR3 is TGTGCCAGCAGCCTTACCGCGGGACTAGCGGGTACGCAGTATTTT.

This clonotype came up once. This may be a read error: a much more frequent sequence differs by one nucleotide. The chain is built from TRBV7-2 and TRBJ1-6, with no clear D. CDR3 length: 12 amino acids. Germline-derived CDR1 and CDR2 are SGHTA and FQGNSA. DNA for the CDR3: TGTGCCAGCAGCCTACCGGCCCGTCCCCTCGACTTT. It encodes CASSLPARPLDF.

J is TRBJ1-2 and V is TRBV19; a possible D gene is TRBD1 (5 bases). The CDR3 length is 15 residues. CDR1 and CDR2 (germline): LNHDA, SQIVND (reference sequence). V dropped 5 bases and J dropped 2 bases, with 15 bases sitting between them. In DNA form, the CDR3 reads TGTGCCAGTAGTGTAAGGGGTTACGTAAACTATGGCTACACCTTC. It encodes CASSVRGYVNYGYTF.

The V call is TRBV15, the J call TRBJ1-3, with TRBD1 matching over 7 bases. This CDR3 is 15 amino acids long. Trimming removed 5 bases from V and 2 bases from J; junction bases left unmatched: 6. CDR1 and CDR2 (germline): LNHNV, YYDKDF (reference sequence). CDR3 amino acids: CATSPGQRPGNTIYF. As DNA, the CDR3 is TGTGCCACCAGCCCGGGACAGCGGCCTGGAAACACCATATATTTT.

This clonotype was seen at least ten times. The rearrangement links TRBV30 to TRBJ2-1, with 11 bases aligning to TRBD2. Germline loops: CDR1 GTSNPN, CDR2 SVGIG (reference sequence). The CDR3 extends over 14 amino acids. Germline trimming cut 5 bases from V and 2 bases from J; bases unmatched to any gene: 2. The CDR3, as DNA: TGTGCCTGGCAACTAGCGGGAGCCTACAATGAGCAGTTCTTC. Protein product: CAWQLAGAYNEQFF.

This clonotype showed up many times. The chain couples TRBV6-2 or TRBV6-3 to TRBJ2-1, with D possibly called TRBD1 or TRBD2 (6 bases each). This CDR3 region has 15 residues. Germline lookup yields CDR1 MNHEY and CDR2 SVGEGT. V lost 4 bases and J lost 0, with 10 bases in between. The CDR3 region is CASSSGGYSYNEQFF. The CDR3 DNA reads TGTGCCAGCAGTTCCGGGGGCTACTCCTACAATGAGCAGTTCTTC.

This clonotype was found many times. The J gene is TRBJ2-7, the V gene TRBV12-3 or TRBV12-4; 8 bases are shared with TRBD1. The junction had 8 bases not matched to a gene; V was cut back by 5 bases and J by 2 bases. This CDR3 is built from 15 residues. CDR3 loop: CASSLGQGSPYEQYF. For the CDR3, the DNA is TGTGCCAGCAGTCTCGGACAGGGAAGCCCCTACGAGCAGTACTTC.

A note on this clonotype: This may arise from a read error, as a much more abundant clone is one base away. V and J are TRBV5-8 and TRBJ2-5; a weak D match, TRBD1 (6 bases). Germline V gene sequence: CDR1 SGHTS, CDR2 YDEGEE. The CDR3 consists of 16 residues. V lost 7 bases and J lost 1, with 20 bases in between. The CDR3 spells CASGEHRGTVQETQYF. The CDR3 region has the DNA TGTGCCAGCGGCGAGCATAGGGGGACCGTCCAAGAGACCCAGTACTTC.

This clonotype was counted ten times or more. The chain has TRBV30 and TRBJ2-3, with 10 bases identical to TRBD2. Per germline, CDR1 GTSNPN and CDR2 SVGIG (reference sequence). This CDR3 region has 15 residues. V trimming: 1 base; J trimming: 1 base; junction bases outside the gene matches: 2. CDR3 nucleotides: TGTGCCTGGAGTGCGCTAGCGGGGGGCACAGATACGCAGTATTTT. It is translated as CAWSALAGGTDTQYF.

This clonotype was observed many times. The J gene is TRBJ1-5, the V gene TRBV28; perhaps TRBD1 as D (6 bases). This CDR3 is 15 amino acids long. Per the germline V gene, CDR1 is MDHEN and CDR2 is SYDVKM. V dropped 6 bases and J dropped 6 bases, with 18 bases sitting between them. CDR3 coding DNA: TGTGCCAGCAGCCGTACGGGACAAGGCCTTCAGCCCCAGCATTTT. As protein: CASSRTGQGLQPQHF.

This clonotype was seen at least ten times. The genes are TRBV20-1 and TRBJ2-1; 9 bases map to TRBD1. With V trimmed by 6 bases and J by 3 bases, 6 bases remained unmatched. Germline CDR1 reads DFQATT; CDR2 reads SNEGSKA (reference sequence). CDR3 size: 14 residues. The CDR3 DNA reads TGCAGTGCCCCGGGACAGGGATTCTACAATGAGCAGTTCTTC. Protein sequence: CSAPGQGFYNEQFF.

This clonotype has more than one count but fewer than ten. The chain joins TRBV5-1 to TRBJ2-5; 7 nucleotides line up with TRBD1. J gave up 5 bases and V 3 bases, and 7 bases lay outside the gene matches. The germline CDR1 and CDR2 sequences are SGHRS and YFSETQ. This CDR3 region has 14 residues. CDR3 DNA sequence: TGCGCCAGCAGCTCGGGACAGTCGACGGAGACCCAGTACTTC. Translation: CASSSGQSTETQYF. The full variable domain, completed using reference TRBV5-1 and TRBJ2-5, is KAGVTQTPRYLIKTRGQQVTLSCSPISGHRSVSWYQQTPGQGLQFLFEYFSETQRNKGNFPGRFSGRQFSNSRSEMNVSTLELGDSALYLCASSSGQSTETQYFGPGTRLLVL.

The gene calls are TRBV6-1 and TRBJ2-2; tentatively, D is TRBD1 (6 bases). Germline CDR1 and CDR2: MNHNS and SASEGT. CDR3 length: 14 amino acids. V lost 6 bases, J lost 1 base, and 9 bases lay in between. CDR3 coding DNA: TGTGCCAGCAGGGTACAGGGGAACACCGGGGAGCTGTTTTTT. Its protein is CASRVQGNTGELFF.

The table lists this clonotype with many counts. CDR3 in amino acids: CASSVDGDSYNEQFF. CDR3 DNA sequence: TGTGCCAGCAGTGTGGACGGGGATTCCTACAATGAGCAGTTCTTC. The chain links TRBV2 to TRBJ2-1; perhaps TRBD2 as D (5 bases). The germline CDR1 and CDR2 sequences are SNHLY and FYNNEI. V was shortened by 4 bases and J by 1 base, with 11 bases between the two germline ends. The CDR3 extends over 15 amino acids.

This chain links TRBV6-1 with TRBJ1-5; no reliable D call. Trimming removed 2 bases from V and 0 bases from J, with 11 bases in between. This CDR3 contains 16 residues. Looked up from germline, CDR1 is MNHNS and CDR2 is SASEGT. CDR3: CASSERTAYSNQPQHF. CDR3 coding DNA: TGTGCCAGCAGTGAAAGGACCGCTTATAGCAATCAGCCCCAGCATTTT.

Remarks on this clonotype: A much larger clone differs by one base, so this may be a read error. The chain has TRBV2 and TRBJ2-1; D possibly corresponds to TRBD1 (5 bases). Trimming took 2 bases from V and 8 from J, leaving 10 bases between them. The germline CDR1 and CDR2 sequences are SNHLY and FYNNEI. The CDR3 contains 13 residues. The CDR3 protein is CASSEQGSDEQFF. CDR3 DNA sequence: TGTGCCAGCAGTGAACAGGGATCTGATGAGCAGTTCTTC.

This clonotype has ten or more counts. The chain links TRBV30 to TRBJ1-6; the D gene is possibly TRBD1 (6 bases). V lost 1 base and J 4 bases, leaving 8 bases between the germline ends. Germline CDR1 is GTSNPN and CDR2 is SVGIG (reference sequence). The CDR3 length is 14 residues. DNA of the CDR3: TGTGCCTGGAGTGGGGGACAATATAATTCACCCCTCCACTTT. Amino acids: CAWSGGQYNSPLHF. Drawing the rest from reference TRBV30 and TRBJ1-6, the complete variable domain is SQTIHQWPATLVQPVGSPLSLECTVEGTSNPNLYWYRQAAGRGLQLLFYSVGIGQISSEVPQNLSASRPQDRQFILSSKKLLLSDSGFYLCAWSGGQYNSPLHFGNGTRLTVT.

This clonotype appeared many times. The J gene is TRBJ1-2, the V gene TRBV4-3; D is ambiguous. V lost 0 bases, J lost 4 bases, and 9 bases lay in between. The germline V gene encodes CDR1 LGHNA and CDR2 YSLEER. This CDR3 has 14 amino acids. DNA for the CDR3: TGCGCCAGCAGCCAAGATAACGGCGGCTATGGCTACACCTTC. This translates into CASSQDNGGYGYTF.

This clonotype was counted ten times or more. The genes are TRBV7-2 and TRBJ2-5, with TRBD2 identical over 7 bases. CDR1 and CDR2 from the germline V gene are SGHTA and FQGNSA. The CDR3 extends over 20 amino acids. J lost 2 bases, V lost 0 bases, and 18 bases had no gene match. The CDR3 reads CASSLAVLGPYAREQETQYF. CDR3 DNA sequence: TGTGCCAGCAGCTTAGCAGTCCTTGGGCCCTACGCGCGGGAGCAAGAGACCCAGTACTTC.

This clonotype was detected ten times or more. The chain is built from TRBV24-1 and TRBJ2-1; D may be TRBD2 (6 bases). Trimming left V 4 bases short and J 10 bases short, with 19 bases between. The CDR3 is made up of 15 amino acids. Germline V gene sequence: CDR1 KGHDR, CDR2 SFDVKD. CDR3 bases: TGTGCCACCAGTGACAGCGGGCTTAAACCTGGAGAGCAGTTCTTC. It encodes CATSDSGLKPGEQFF.